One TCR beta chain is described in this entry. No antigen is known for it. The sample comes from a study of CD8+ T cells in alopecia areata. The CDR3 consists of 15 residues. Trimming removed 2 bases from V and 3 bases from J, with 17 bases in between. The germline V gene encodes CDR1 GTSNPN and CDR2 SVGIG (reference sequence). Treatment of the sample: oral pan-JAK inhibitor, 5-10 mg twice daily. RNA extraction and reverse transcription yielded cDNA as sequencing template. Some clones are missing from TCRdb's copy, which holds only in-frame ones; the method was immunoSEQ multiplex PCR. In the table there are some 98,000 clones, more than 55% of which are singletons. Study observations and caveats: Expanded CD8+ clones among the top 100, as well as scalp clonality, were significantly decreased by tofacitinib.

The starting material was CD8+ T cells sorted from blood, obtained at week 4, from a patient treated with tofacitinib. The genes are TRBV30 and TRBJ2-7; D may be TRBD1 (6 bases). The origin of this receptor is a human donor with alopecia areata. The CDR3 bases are TGTGCCTGGAGTCCCAGGGGCGAAGGTCTCTACGAGCAGTACTTC. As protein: CAWSPRGEGLYEQYF.